The 31 T cell receptor beta chains presented below share a single source sample, sequenced in a study of OX40 agonist ivuxolimab in advanced cancers. Sequenced by immunoSEQ multiplex PCR; TCRdb stores in-frame clones only, minus some. The repertoire holds around 56,000 clones, roughly 80% seen once, with about 1% in the top ten. The sequenced sample was CD4+ or CD8+ T cells sorted from blood, obtained in a trial of the OX40 agonist ivuxolimab. All receptors derive from an adult with an advanced solid tumor such as melanoma, head and neck, liver or kidney cancer.

The rearrangement uses TRBV5-5 and TRBJ1-4; D might be TRBD1 (5 bases). Germline loops: CDR1 SGHKS, CDR2 YYEKEE (reference sequence). CDR3 length: 14 residues. The ends were cut back, 0 bases at V and 4 bases at J, with 7 bases in the middle. CDR3 bases: TGTGCCAGCAGCTTGGGACAGTTTAATGAAAAACTGTTTTTT. This sequence encodes CASSLGQFNEKLFF.

The CDR3 sequence is CASRNGQGAKNIQYF. For the CDR3, the DNA is TGTGCCAGCAGAAATGGACAGGGGGCCAAAAACATTCAGTACTTC. The chain has TRBV2 and TRBJ2-4, with 9 nucleotides matching TRBD1. V lost 6 bases, J lost 1 base, and 4 bases stayed unmatched. CDR1 and CDR2 (germline): SNHLY, FYNNEI. The CDR3 has 15 residues.

The chain has TRBV30 and TRBJ2-3; D ambiguous. V was pared by 1 base and J by 4 bases, with 6 bases between. The CDR3 loop spans 12 amino acids. Germline CDR1 reads GTSNPN; CDR2 reads SVGIG (reference sequence). The CDR3 region is CAWSELPDTQYF. In DNA, the CDR3 is TGTGCCTGGAGTGAACTACCAGATACGCAGTATTTT.

This clone has a handful of counts. The chain employs TRBV6-5 and TRBJ1-1; D unresolved. The germline CDR1 and CDR2 sequences are MNHEY and SVGAGI. V lost 7 bases and J lost 3, with 18 bases in between. The CDR3 sequence is 15 residues long. In DNA, the CDR3 is TGTGCCAGCACCACGAGAGGGCGGAGGGACACTGAAGCTTTCTTT. It encodes CASTTRGRRDTEAFF.

The CDR3 here is CASSELGLSLKEQYF. The CDR3 DNA reads TGTGCCAGCAGTGAACTAGGGCTCTCTCTGAAGGAGCAGTACTTC. The V and J genes are TRBV25-1 and TRBJ2-7; no reliable D call. V lost 2 bases to trimming and J lost 7 bases, with 18 bases between them. CDR1 and CDR2 (germline): MGHDK, SYGVNS. The CDR3 sequence is 15 residues long.

The chain recombines TRBV4-1 with TRBJ2-3, with D tentatively TRBD1 or TRBD2 (6 bases each). The germline V gene encodes CDR1 MGHRA and CDR2 YSYEKL. With 0 bases removed from V and 4 bases from J, the gap between germline ends came to 14 bases. The CDR3 loop spans 16 amino acids. For the CDR3, the DNA is TGCGCCAGCAGCCAAGAGAACGGGGGCGTAGCAGATACGCAGTATTTT. It is translated as CASSQENGGVADTQYF.

V gene TRBV4-2 combines with J gene TRBJ2-1; 9 bases are a match to TRBD1. Looked up from germline, CDR1 is LGHNA and CDR2 is YNFKEQ. J was trimmed by 5 bases and V by 1 base; bases with no gene match: 6. The CDR3 runs 16 residues. CDR3 protein: CASSQAEGTGNNEQFF. In DNA, the CDR3 is TGTGCCAGCAGCCAAGCCGAAGGGACAGGGAACAATGAGCAGTTCTTC.

V usage is TRBV19 and J usage is TRBJ1-2; weak D call: TRBD1 (5 bases). The CDR3 is made up of 17 amino acids. Germline V lookup: CDR1 LNHDA, CDR2 SQIVND (reference sequence). V was cut by 1 base and J by 4 bases, with 19 bases left in between. This CDR3 reads CASSIVVAPGRIYGYTF. As DNA, the CDR3 is TGTGCCAGTAGTATAGTGGTGGCGCCGGGGCGCATCTATGGCTACACCTTC.

The sample holds one count of this clone. The chain combines TRBV19 with TRBJ1-5; D not resolved. The CDR3 covers 13 residues. The germline V gene has CDR1 LNHDA and CDR2 SQIVND (reference sequence). Trimming cost V 3 bases and J 7 bases, with 10 bases left between them. The CDR3 here is CASSIQDGQPQHF. CDR3 nucleotides: TGTGCCAGTAGTATCCAGGACGGGCAGCCCCAGCATTTT. Together with reference TRBV19 and TRBJ1-5, the CDR3 gives the full variable domain: DGGITQSPKYLFRKEGQNVTLSCEQNLNHDAMYWYRQDPGQGLRLIYYSQIVNDFQKGDIAEGYSVSREKKESFPLTVTSAQKNPTAFYLCASSIQDGQPQHFGDGTRLSIL.

The V and J genes are TRBV11-2 and TRBJ2-7, with 10 positions matching TRBD1. Germline V gene data show CDR1 as SGHAT and CDR2 as FQNNGV. Trimming at V came to 8 bases and at J to 3 bases, leaving 16 bases not matched to a gene. The CDR3 is 17 residues long. The CDR3: CASRSLSGGQGSYEQYF. The CDR3 nucleotides are TGTGCCAGCCGCAGCTTATCGGGGGGACAGGGGAGCTACGAGCAGTACTTC.

This chain joins TRBV21-1 and TRBJ2-1; no check of the table's D call, TRBD2, against the DNA was made. TRBV21-1 counts as a pseudogene. The CDR3 spans 16 residues. CDR3 in amino acids: CASSPTTSGVDNEQFF. Written as DNA, the CDR3 is TGTGCCAGCAGCCCTACGACTAGCGGGGTTGACAATGAGCAGTTCTTC.

The chain links TRBV6-1 to TRBJ2-7; possible D gene TRBD1, 6 bases. Trimming took off 2 bases at V and 6 bases at J, with 8 bases between the two ends. Germline CDR1 MNHNS, CDR2 SASEGT. CDR3 length: 12 amino acids. The CDR3 spells CASSEQGIEQYF. The CDR3 nucleotides read TGTGCCAGCAGTGAACAGGGGATCGAGCAGTACTTC.

This sequence joins TRBV28 and TRBJ2-4, with no clear D. Between the trimmed V and J ends, which lost 3 bases and 2 bases, there was a span of 11 bases. Germline lookup yields CDR1 MDHEN and CDR2 SYDVKM. The CDR3 has 15 residues. CDR3 in DNA: TGTGCCAGCAGTTTCTCAGAATGGTCCAAAAACATTCAGTACTTC. This translates into CASSFSEWSKNIQYF.

The rearrangement uses TRBV7-3 and TRBJ2-2, with unresolved D. CDR1 and CDR2 (germline): SGHTA, FQGTGA. V lost 0 bases and J 0 bases, leaving 5 bases between the germline ends. CDR3 length equals 15 residues. For the CDR3, the DNA is TGTGCCAGCAGCTTAACTAGCACGAACACCGGGGAGCTGTTTTTT. This encodes CASSLTSTNTGELFF.

V usage is TRBV5-4 and J usage is TRBJ2-2, with TRBD1 matching over 9 bases. V trimming: 4 bases; J trimming: 5 bases; junction bases outside the gene matches: 6. CDR3 size: 15 residues. Germline values: CDR1 SGHNT, CDR2 YYREEE (reference sequence). CDR3 bases: TGTGCCAGCAGCCTGGACAGGGGAAGTACCGGGGAGCTGTTTTTT. Translation: CASSLDRGSTGELFF.

V usage is TRBV6-1 and J usage is TRBJ2-7; 8 bases line up with TRBD1. After removal of 6 bases from V and 5 bases from J, the junction contained 9 bases not matched to a gene. This CDR3 has 14 amino acids. Per germline, CDR1 MNHNS and CDR2 SASEGT. As DNA, the CDR3 is TGTGCCAGCAGGCAGGGACAGGCCAAGGACGAGCAGTACTTC. Encoded protein: CASRQGQAKDEQYF.

This rearrangement joins TRBV10-3 to TRBJ2-3; 13 bases match TRBD2. Germline V gives CDR1 ENHRY, CDR2 SYGVKD. Trimming at V came to 3 bases and at J to 0 bases, leaving 9 bases not matched to a gene. This CDR3 is 19 amino acids long. The CDR3 DNA is TGTGCCATCAGTGATGGACTAGCGGGGGTAAGGGGTAGCACAGATACGCAGTATTTT. Translating gives CAISDGLAGVRGSTDTQYF.

The V call is TRBV19, the J call TRBJ2-2, with a tentative D call TRBD1 (6 bases). V was trimmed by 5 bases and J by 0 bases, leaving 16 bases between them. Germline-derived CDR1 and CDR2 are LNHDA and SQIVND (reference sequence). The CDR3 length is 17 residues. CDR3 protein: CASSDLTGRTNTGELFF. The CDR3 bases are TGTGCCAGTAGTGATCTGACAGGCCGCACGAACACCGGGGAGCTGTTTTTT.

CDR3 sequence: CASSMDRERNTIYF. The CDR3 bases are TGTGCCAGTAGTATGGACAGGGAGAGGAACACCATATATTTT. The V gene is TRBV19, the J gene TRBJ1-3, with 8 positions matching TRBD1. Germline CDR1 LNHDA, CDR2 SQIVND (reference sequence). J gave up 7 bases and V 3 bases, and 5 bases lay outside the gene matches. The CDR3 loop spans 14 amino acids.

V is TRBV6-1 and J is TRBJ1-6; no clear D gene. V was cut by 7 bases and J by 4 bases, with 14 bases left in between. This CDR3 contains 15 residues. CDR1 and CDR2 from the germline V gene are MNHNS and SASEGT. The CDR3, as DNA: TGTGCCAGCAAAATATCCTCCTGGTATAATTCACCCCTCCACTTT. It is translated as CASKISSWYNSPLHF.

Concerning this clone itself: Other DNA sequences in the sample encode the same CDR3. The rearrangement links TRBV28 to TRBJ1-5, with D uncertain. The CDR3 is 15 amino acids. Germline V gene data show CDR1 as MDHEN and CDR2 as SYDVKM. V shed 2 bases and J shed 4 bases, with 12 bases lying between them. The CDR3 is CASSLHKEGNQPQHF. CDR3 bases: TGTGCCAGCAGTTTACACAAGGAGGGTAATCAGCCCCAGCATTTT.

The J gene is TRBJ2-1, the V gene TRBV14; 12 nucleotides line up with TRBD2. With 2 bases clipped from V and 8 bases from J, the junction kept 10 bases outside the gene matches. In germline, CDR1 is SGHDN, CDR2 FVKESK. CDR3 length: 17 amino acids. In DNA form, the CDR3 reads TGTGCCAGCAGCCAACAATACGGACTAGCGGGATCCGATGAGCAGTTCTTC. This sequence encodes CASSQQYGLAGSDEQFF.

V gene TRBV6-1 combines with J gene TRBJ1-1, with TRBD1 as a possible D gene (5 bases). The CDR3 is 14 amino acids. CDR1 is MNHNS and CDR2 is SASEGT in the germline V gene. V shed 2 bases and J shed 4 bases, with 11 bases lying between them. Here the CDR3 reads CASSENSGVTEAFF. The CDR3 DNA reads as TGTGCCAGCAGTGAAAACTCGGGGGTCACTGAAGCTTTCTTT.

The V gene is TRBV28, the J gene TRBJ2-1; 10 bases fit TRBD1. V trimming: 5 bases; J trimming: 7 bases; junction bases outside the gene matches: 8. The germline V gene encodes CDR1 MDHEN and CDR2 SYDVKM. This CDR3 has 15 residues. CDR3 amino acids: CASSTGTGVWNEQFF. The CDR3 nucleotides read TGTGCCAGCAGTACCGGGACAGGGGTTTGGAATGAGCAGTTCTTC.

In this sample, this clone turned up once. The rearrangement joins TRBV30 to TRBJ2-7, with 10 bases aligning to TRBD2. In germline, CDR1 is GTSNPN, CDR2 SVGIG (reference sequence). The CDR3 has 13 amino acids. Trimming at V came to 3 bases and at J to 5 bases, leaving 4 bases not matched to a gene. The CDR3 nucleotides read TGTGCCTGGAGACTAGCGGGGTCCCACGAGCAGTACTTC. It yields the protein CAWRLAGSHEQYF. The entire variable domain, with the rest obtained from reference TRBV30 and TRBJ2-7, is as follows: SQTIHQWPATLVQPVGSPLSLECTVEGTSNPNLYWYRQAAGRGLQLLFYSVGIGQISSEVPQNLSASRPQDRQFILSSKKLLLSDSGFYLCAWRLAGSHEQYFGPGTRLTVT.

The J gene is TRBJ1-2, the V gene TRBV5-6, with D possibly TRBD1 on 6 matching bases. CDR3 length: 17 residues. V was cut by 4 bases and J by 1 base, with 20 bases left in between. Germline loops: CDR1 SGHDT, CDR2 YYEEEE. CDR3 region: CASSPPVTGQNNYGYTF. CDR3 in DNA: TGTGCCAGCAGCCCGCCTGTTACAGGACAGAATAACTATGGCTACACCTTC.

The chain recombines TRBV11-3 with TRBJ2-7, with D maybe TRBD2 (6 bases). Trimming shortened V by 1 base and J by 2 bases, and 15 bases separated the two germline ends. There are 16 residues in the CDR3. The V gene's germline CDR1 is SGHNT and CDR2 YENEEA. CDR3 loop: CASSLGFHGSTYEQYF. In DNA form, the CDR3 reads TGTGCCAGCAGCTTAGGGTTCCACGGGAGTACCTACGAGCAGTACTTC.

This CDR3 is CASSQKRGIYEQYF. CDR3 nucleotide sequence: TGTGCCAGCAGTCAAAAGCGGGGGATCTACGAGCAGTACTTC. The chain joins TRBV6-5 to TRBJ2-7; the match to TRBD2 covers 8 bases. Trimming at V came to 5 bases and at J to 3 bases, leaving 6 bases not matched to a gene. Per germline, CDR1 MNHEY and CDR2 SVGAGI. The CDR3 extends over 14 amino acids.

This chain joins TRBV19 and TRBJ2-7; D might be TRBD1 or TRBD2, each matching 5 bases. Germline CDR1 reads LNHDA; CDR2 reads SQIVND (reference sequence). The CDR3 sequence is 14 residues long. V lost 6 bases and J lost 3, with 15 bases in between. The CDR3, as DNA: TGTGCCAGTAGCGAAACGGGACGAAACTACGAGCAGTACTTC. It yields the protein CASSETGRNYEQYF.

The chain couples TRBV5-1 to TRBJ2-1; 10 nucleotides match TRBD2. The V gene end was trimmed by 4 bases and the J gene end by 7 bases; junction bases not matched to a gene: 14. The CDR3 has 17 amino acids. Germline CDR1 SGHRS, CDR2 YFSETQ. CDR3 sequence: CASSARASGRGVNEQFF. The CDR3 DNA sequence: TGCGCCAGCAGCGCGAGGGCTAGCGGGAGAGGGGTAAATGAGCAGTTCTTC. Full variable domain (rest looked up from reference TRBV5-1 and TRBJ2-1): KAGVTQTPRYLIKTRGQQVTLSCSPISGHRSVSWYQQTPGQGLQFLFEYFSETQRNKGNFPGRFSGRQFSNSRSEMNVSTLELGDSALYLCASSARASGRGVNEQFFGPGTRLTVL.

The chain combines TRBV5-1 with TRBJ1-1, with D perhaps matching TRBD1 (6 bases). The CDR3 loop spans 15 amino acids. Germline V gene lookup returns CDR1 SGHRS and CDR2 YFSETQ. V was clipped by 0 bases and J by 1 base, with 10 bases between them. This CDR3 is CASSLGGGPNTEAFF. Written as DNA, the CDR3 is TGCGCCAGCAGCTTGGGCGGGGGCCCGAACACTGAAGCTTTCTTT.